This T cell receptor beta chain appears in the sequencing data of a study of spatial heterogeneity in lung cancer. About the study: When follow-up PBMC samples existed, they were sequenced (at a median of about 2 years after resection).

Comments on this clonotype: Its antigen is undetermined.

Study-wide results and caveats: Expanded tumor TCRs that were ubiquitous appeared in blood more at resection than follow-up.

The CDR3 loop spans 16 amino acids. Germline V lookup: CDR1 SEHNR, CDR2 FQNEAQ (reference sequence). The V end was cut by 1 base, the J end by 0 bases, with 9 bases between. A unique molecular identifier was attached to every TCR cDNA molecule. TCRdb re-derived calls from the 5' RACE reads in MiXCR, one entry per CDR3 protein. The sample lists just over 70,000 distinct CDR3 sequences, around 9.3% occurring once. As for time point: blood at routine non-recurrence follow-up after resection. This TCR derives from a female donor with early-stage non-small cell lung cancer. The chain links TRBV7-9 to TRBJ2-2; tentative D call: TRBD1 (5 bases). Sequencing was performed on PBMCs, taken at follow-up. The CDR3 loop is CASSLDLGANTGELFF. The CDR3 bases are TGTGCCAGCAGCTTAGATCTAGGGGCGAACACCGGGGAGCTGTTTTTT.